The TCR beta chain described here comes from a study of T cells in localized non-small cell lung cancer. Trimming cost V 8 bases and J 0 bases, with 11 bases left between them. This CDR3 spans 14 amino acids. CDR1 is SGHNT and CDR2 is YENEEA in the germline V gene. Study observations and caveats: One tumor region alone was sequenced, and heterogeneity therefore remains possible.

Worth noting for this clone: Its antigen is not known.

Data came from immunoSEQ multiplex PCR; TCRdb stores just in-frame clones and leaves some out. The sample holds 4,500 to 5,000 clones; approximately 30% are singletons and the top ten take around 8.5%. The material sequenced was lung tumor tissue, taken before any cancer treatment. The receptor's source is a woman aged 40-69 years with stage II squamous cell lung carcinoma. The V gene is TRBV11-3, the J gene TRBJ1-5, with D possibly matching TRBD1 (5 bases). The CDR3 reads CASGTTVSNQPQHF. DNA of the CDR3: TGTGCCAGCGGGACGACGGTTAGCAATCAGCCCCAGCATTTT.